These 12 T cell receptor beta chains originate from one sample sequenced in a study of cytomegalovirus exposure and HLA in healthy donors. Sequencing used immunoSEQ multiplex PCR; TCRdb keeps in-frame clones, though not all of them. Of 150,000 to 200,000 clones in the sample, 65% to 85% were seen once. The sequencing sample was made of PBMCs. The origin of the receptors is a woman between 18 and 30 years old in good health and CMV-seropositive.

This sequence joins TRBV25-1 and TRBJ2-1, with TRBD1 identical over 7 bases. The CDR3 runs 15 residues. Germline V gives CDR1 MGHDK, CDR2 SYGVNS. The ends lost 5 bases at V and 2 bases at J; junction bases unmatched: 6. Here the CDR3 reads CASSYRDSPYNEQFF. Here the CDR3 DNA reads TGTGCCAGCAGTTACCGGGACAGCCCCTACAATGAGCAGTTCTTC.

This clone appeared a single time. This sequence joins TRBV15 and TRBJ2-3; a possible D gene is TRBD1 (6 bases). This CDR3 comprises 16 residues. Trimming removed 1 base from V and 3 bases from J, with 14 bases in between. Looked up from germline, CDR1 is LNHNV and CDR2 is YYDKDF (reference sequence). CDR3 sequence: CATSRATGLRTDTQYF. CDR3 in DNA: TGTGCCACCAGCAGAGCTACAGGGCTCCGGACAGATACGCAGTATTTT.

The chain has TRBV6-6 and TRBJ1-1; no clear D. The germline V gene has CDR1 MNHNY and CDR2 SVGAGI (reference sequence). This CDR3 is 14 amino acids long. With 5 bases removed from V and 3 bases from J, the gap between germline ends came to 13 bases. The chain's CDR3 is CASSPNEVDTEAFF. CDR3 sequence (DNA): TGTGCCAGCAGTCCCAATGAAGTAGACACTGAAGCTTTCTTT.

This rearrangement joins TRBV25-1 to TRBJ2-5; TRBD1 matches at 8 bases. Germline CDR1 MGHDK, CDR2 SYGVNS. Trimming removed 2 bases from V and 4 bases from J; junction bases left unmatched: 12. This CDR3 is 17 amino acids long. The CDR3 loop reads CASSEKPRGRGRETQYF. In nucleotides, the CDR3 is TGTGCCAGCAGTGAAAAACCCAGGGGCAGGGGGCGAGAGACCCAGTACTTC.

CDR3 in DNA: TGTGCCAGCAGCCAAGATTGGCTAGCGGGGGGCGATGAGCAGTTCTTC. It codes for CASSQDWLAGGDEQFF. The chain recombines TRBV4-2 with TRBJ2-1, with 11 bases aligning to TRBD2. Germline V CDR1 and CDR2: LGHNA, YNFKEQ. V gave up 0 bases and J gave up 8 bases; unmatched junction bases: 6. The CDR3 length is 16 residues.

This sequence joins TRBV7-2 and TRBJ2-1; tentatively, D is TRBD2 (5 bases). CDR1 is SGHTA, CDR2 FQGNSA, per germline. This CDR3 comprises 12 residues. V lost 6 bases, J lost 10 bases, and 13 bases lay in between. The CDR3 region is CASSPLRGEQFF. The DNA of the CDR3 is TGTGCCAGCAGTCCTTTGCGAGGGGAGCAGTTCTTC.

This clone has a handful of counts. J is TRBJ1-2 and V is TRBV7-9; 10 nucleotides match TRBD1. V shed 0 bases, J shed 0 bases, and the junction held 7 bases outside the gene matches. This CDR3 is 18 amino acids long. Germline V gene lookup returns CDR1 SEHNR and CDR2 FQNEAQ (reference sequence). The CDR3 coding sequence is TGTGCCAGCAGCTTAGCACCGGGACAGGGGACGACTAACTATGGCTACACCTTC. Translation: CASSLAPGQGTTNYGYTF.

The chain has TRBV4-1 and TRBJ2-7; D is unresolved. CDR3 length equals 13 residues. The V and J ends lost 3 bases and 9 bases respectively, with 15 bases between them. Germline CDR1 and CDR2: MGHRA and YSYEKL. CDR3 residues: CASSQVIPEAQYF. The DNA of the CDR3 is TGCGCCAGCAGCCAGGTTATTCCTGAGGCGCAGTACTTC.

This clone was observed once. J is TRBJ1-4 and V is TRBV4-3, with D unclear. The CDR3 is 15 amino acids. Germline CDR1 reads LGHNA; CDR2 reads YSLEER. V lost 1 base and J lost 6, with 12 bases in between. The CDR3, as DNA: TGCGCCAGCAGCCAAGTTGAGGCAGCTGATGAAAAACTGTTTTTT. Protein product: CASSQVEAADEKLFF.

This clone was seen a few times. The rearrangement links TRBV13 to TRBJ1-6; D might be TRBD1 (5 bases). The V gene's germline CDR1 is PRHDT and CDR2 FYEKMQ (reference sequence). The CDR3 length is 15 residues. The V and J ends lost 4 bases and 7 bases respectively, with 14 bases between them. In DNA, the CDR3 is TGTGCCAGCAGCTCCCGGGACGGGGGGAATTCACCCCTCCACTTT. Translating it yields CASSSRDGGNSPLHF.

The rearrangement links TRBV5-6 to TRBJ2-7; D perhaps matches TRBD1 (5 bases). This CDR3 is built from 13 residues. V was cut by 1 base and J by 4 bases, with 9 bases left in between. In germline, CDR1 is SGHDT, CDR2 YYEEEE. CDR3 region: CASSLPQGYEQYF. In DNA, the CDR3 is TGTGCCAGCAGCTTGCCCCAGGGATACGAGCAGTACTTC.

The chain's CDR3 is CASGETSGGASNEQFF. In nucleotides, the CDR3 is TGTGCCAGCGGCGAGACTAGCGGGGGGGCATCGAATGAGCAGTTCTTC. V and J are TRBV6-4 and TRBJ2-1; TRBD2 agrees at 14 bases. V shed 8 bases, J shed 7 bases, and the junction held 10 bases outside the gene matches. The CDR3 covers 16 residues. CDR1 MRHNA and CDR2 SNTAGT come from the germline V gene.